This TCR beta chain was retrieved from a study of blood T cell repertoires in COVID-19 (dated by TCRdb to the early 2020s). Regarding the study in general: Collaborator samples came from the United States, Italy and Spain and covered acute and convalescent phases of COVID-19. Where HLA class I and class II types were available, the types were taken from metadata supplied by the sample provider, not from assay-based typing. The repertoires were made available in a free public database intended to serve as a resource for research on the immune response to SARS-CoV-2. Samples came from the ongoing ImmuneRACE study (first 160 participants) plus 1,254 subjects from 6 global collaborators. The prospective study material was composed of cDNA or gDNA derived from T cells, B-cell-depleted T cells, or PBMCs. The sample metadata nearly always contained a de-identified subject ID, COVID-19 status, age in years and sex. Subjects who had been exposed to COVID-19, were actively infected with it, or had recovered from it provided the deeply sampled blood TCRbeta repertoires that made up the dataset. Results the study describes overall, beyond this receptor: The quantity of clinical and demographic metadata differed by source and by participant and was supplied without curation.

The immunoSEQ Assay, a bias-controlled multiplex PCR, was used to amplify TCRbeta CDR3 regions from genomic DNA. In the authors' own workflow: The number of nucleated cells in each sample was estimated by amplification of reference gene primers within the assay. Sequence reads were collapsed and filtered to measure the absolute abundance of every unique TCRbeta CDR3 rearrangement. For each sample, productive Simpson clonality was calculated as the square root of Simpson's diversity index across productive rearrangements. TCRdb holds this immuneACCESS table with in-frame rearrangements only. Some clones are missing; in checked studies, unresolved V genes explain under half, and the rest has no known cause. That table is the source of V, J and clone size, and D and trimming were worked out from the DNA. The sample records under 300,000 clones, 85% to 90% of which are singletons. The ten biggest clones cover around 3.6% of the sample.

Comments on this clone: It has no known antigen specificity. No base quality information exists; no much larger clone differs at one position.

The collaborating institutions used their own protocols to collect whole blood in K2EDTA tubes. For TCRbeta analysis, collaborators shipped samples in one of three forms: frozen whole blood, isolated PBMCs, or DNA extracted from either of those sample types. V and J are truncated by 3 bases and 2 bases respectively, leaving an intervening sequence of 8 bases. The germline V gene encodes CDR1 MNHEY and CDR2 SMNVEV (reference sequence). The CDR3 runs 13 residues from the cysteine to the phenylalanine. Only the CDR3 DNA stays, 39 bases, in frame from base 1. The chain was built from TRBV27 and TRBJ2-7; no D gene is confidently identified. This TCR came from a man between 18 and 29 years old with active or convalescent COVID-19. Sequenced material: peripheral blood. The base sequence is TGTGCCAGCAGTTTGGCCCTGACCTACGAGCAGTACTTC. Its protein is CASSLALTYEQYF.